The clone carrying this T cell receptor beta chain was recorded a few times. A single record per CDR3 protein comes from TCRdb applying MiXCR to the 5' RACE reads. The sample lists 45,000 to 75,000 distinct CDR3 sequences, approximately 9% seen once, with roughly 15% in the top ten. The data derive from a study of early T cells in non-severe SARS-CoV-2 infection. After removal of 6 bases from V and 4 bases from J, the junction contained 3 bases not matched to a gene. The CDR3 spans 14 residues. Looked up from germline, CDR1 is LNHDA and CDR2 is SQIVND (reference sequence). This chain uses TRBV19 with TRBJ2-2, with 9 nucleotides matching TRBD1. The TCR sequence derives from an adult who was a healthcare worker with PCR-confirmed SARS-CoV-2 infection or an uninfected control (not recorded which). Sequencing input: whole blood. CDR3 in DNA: TGTGCCAGTAGACGGGGACAGGGCACCGGGGAGCTGTTTTTT. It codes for CASRRGQGTGELFF.